A selection of T cell receptor beta chains follows, all from one sample in a study of T cells in Graves' hyperthyroidism and ophthalmopathy. TCRdb processed the multiplex PCR reads anew with MiXCR; each CDR3 protein has one entry. The sample has hundreds of thousands of distinct CDR3 sequences; approximately 15% are singletons. Sequenced material: blood. These receptors all stem from a middle-aged woman with Graves' ophthalmopathy. CDR3s leave out the opening cysteine and the closing phenylalanine or tryptophan.

TRBV7-9	TRBJ2-1	ASKVQGRDEQF
TRBV4-1	TRBJ2-7	ASRTSPNSYEQY
TRBV12-3/TRBV12-4	TRBJ1-5	ASSFSGKGDSNQPQH
TRBV10-3	TRBJ1-2	AISSDSRGYT
TRBV2	TRBJ2-5	ASSLTKETQY
TRBV19	TRBJ2-3	ASSILWQGGADTQY
TRBV4-1	TRBJ2-1	ASSQGLAGSWREQF
TRBV5-4	TRBJ1-1	ASSARQHLEAF
TRBV7-9	TRBJ1-1	ASSLAPFEGLGAF
TRBV7-3	TRBJ2-3	ASSLSGTATDTQY
TRBV28	TRBJ2-7	AGSGNSYEQY
TRBV12-3/TRBV12-4	TRBJ2-5	ASRTSGLAGQETQY
TRBV30	TRBJ1-2	AWSGTRDRVFYGYT
TRBV5-1	TRBJ2-7	ASSLAGGSPYEQY
TRBV6-1	TRBJ2-1	ASSGTGETNEQF
TRBV6-1	TRBJ1-5	ASQRAWSNQPQH
TRBV2	TRBJ1-5	ASSDLTGGNQPQH
TRBV13	TRBJ2-5	ASRPRGKETQY
TRBV28	TRBJ2-7	ASSFALTSYEQY
TRBV5-1	TRBJ1-2	ASSRGGGDGYGYT
TRBV5-1	TRBJ2-1	ASSSSRQGDEQF
TRBV6-1	TRBJ1-1	ASSWGVGAGFEAF
TRBV7-9	TRBJ1-5	ASSLTADQPQH
TRBV5-1	TRBJ1-4	ASQQTPWEEKLF
TRBV2	TRBJ1-5	ANKEGVYQPQH
TRBV20-1	TRBJ2-1	SASPGTPYNEQF
TRBV6-5	TRBJ1-4	ASSYSGLRNEKLF
TRBV7-8	TRBJ1-5	ASSIQGHNQPQH
TRBV4-1	TRBJ2-3	ASSHTGHQTDTQY
TRBV11-1	TRBJ1-1	ASSDVGGRIAF
TRBV11-2	TRBJ2-2	ASSSQTVNTGELF
TRBV19	TRBJ1-1	ASSSGATNTEAF
TRBV11-2	TRBJ2-3	ASSQLQGGADTQY
TRBV30	TRBJ2-7	ACGRDTTHEQY
TRBV5-6	TRBJ1-5	ASSLGGRRDNQPQH
TRBV7-9	TRBJ1-2	ASSSHPLDGYT
TRBV27	TRBJ1-1	ASSFRPGENTEAF
TRBV7-9	TRBJ2-1	ASSLVGQTYNEQF
TRBV20-1	TRBJ1-1	SAPRAGTEAF
TRBV20-1	TRBJ2-3	SAILTDTQY